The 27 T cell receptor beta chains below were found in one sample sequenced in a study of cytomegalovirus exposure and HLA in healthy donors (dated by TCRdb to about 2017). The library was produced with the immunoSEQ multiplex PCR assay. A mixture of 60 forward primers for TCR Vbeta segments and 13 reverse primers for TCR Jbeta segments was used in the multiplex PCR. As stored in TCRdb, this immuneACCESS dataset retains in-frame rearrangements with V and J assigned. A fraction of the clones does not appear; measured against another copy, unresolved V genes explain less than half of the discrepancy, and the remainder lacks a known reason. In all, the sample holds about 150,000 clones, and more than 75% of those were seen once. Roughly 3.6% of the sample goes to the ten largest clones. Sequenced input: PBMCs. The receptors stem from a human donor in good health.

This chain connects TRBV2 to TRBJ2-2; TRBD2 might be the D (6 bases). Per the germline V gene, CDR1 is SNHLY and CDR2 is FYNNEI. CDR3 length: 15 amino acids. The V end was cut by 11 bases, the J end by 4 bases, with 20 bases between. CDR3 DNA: TGTGCCTGCGGGGAAAGTTGGCGTGGCACCGGGGAGCTGTTTTTT. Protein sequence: CACGESWRGTGELFF.

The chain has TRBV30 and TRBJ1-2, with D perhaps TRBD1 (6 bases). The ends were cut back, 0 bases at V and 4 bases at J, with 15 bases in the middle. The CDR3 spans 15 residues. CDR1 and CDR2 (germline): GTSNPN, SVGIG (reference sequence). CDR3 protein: CAWSVFTGWIYGYTF. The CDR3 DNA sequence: TGTGCCTGGAGTGTATTTACAGGGTGGATCTATGGCTACACCTTC.

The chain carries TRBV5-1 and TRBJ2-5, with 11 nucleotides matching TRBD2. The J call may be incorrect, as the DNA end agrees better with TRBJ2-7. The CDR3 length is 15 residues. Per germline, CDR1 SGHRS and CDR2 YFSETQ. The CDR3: CASSYTSGRINEQYF. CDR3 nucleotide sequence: TGCGCCAGCAGCTATACTAGCGGGAGAATCAACGAGCAGTACTTC.

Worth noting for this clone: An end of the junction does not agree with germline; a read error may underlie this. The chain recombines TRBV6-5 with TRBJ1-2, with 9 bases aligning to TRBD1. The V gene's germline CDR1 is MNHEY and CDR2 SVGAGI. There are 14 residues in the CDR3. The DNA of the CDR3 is TGTGCCAGCAACAGGGGGCTGGCTAACTATGGCTACCCCTTC. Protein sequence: CASNRGLANYGYPF.

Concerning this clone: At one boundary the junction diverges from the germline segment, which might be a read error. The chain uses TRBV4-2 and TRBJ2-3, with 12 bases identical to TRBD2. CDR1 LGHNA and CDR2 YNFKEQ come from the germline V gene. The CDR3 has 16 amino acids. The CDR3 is CASSARLAGDTNTQYF. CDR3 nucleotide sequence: TGTGCCAGCAGCGCCCGACTAGCGGGAGACACAAATACGCAGTATTTT.

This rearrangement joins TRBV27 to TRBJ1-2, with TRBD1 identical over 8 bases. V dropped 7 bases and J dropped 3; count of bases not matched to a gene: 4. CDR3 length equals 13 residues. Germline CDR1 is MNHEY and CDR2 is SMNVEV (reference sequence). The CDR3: CASTSGGDYGYTF. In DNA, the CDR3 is TGTGCCAGCACGTCAGGGGGCGACTATGGCTACACCTTC.

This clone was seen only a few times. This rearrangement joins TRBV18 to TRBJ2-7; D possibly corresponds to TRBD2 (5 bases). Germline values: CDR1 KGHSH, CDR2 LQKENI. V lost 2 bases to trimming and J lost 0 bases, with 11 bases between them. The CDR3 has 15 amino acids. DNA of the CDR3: TGTGCCAGCTCACCAAACGAGGGCCGCTCCTACGAGCAGTACTTC. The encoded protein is CASSPNEGRSYEQYF.

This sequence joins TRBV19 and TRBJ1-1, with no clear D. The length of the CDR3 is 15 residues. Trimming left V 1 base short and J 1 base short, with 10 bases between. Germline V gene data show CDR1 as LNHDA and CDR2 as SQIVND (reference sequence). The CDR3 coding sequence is TGTGCCAGTAGTATAGTTGGTGCGGGGAACACTGAAGCTTTCTTT. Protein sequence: CASSIVGAGNTEAFF.

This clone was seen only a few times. CDR3 region: CASSMTPNTEAFF. As DNA, the CDR3 is TGTGCCAGCAGTATGACACCTAACACTGAAGCTTTCTTT. This rearrangement joins TRBV2 to TRBJ1-1; D not resolved. Germline V gene lookup returns CDR1 SNHLY and CDR2 FYNNEI. V was shortened by 5 bases and J by 2 bases, with 9 bases between the two germline ends. The CDR3 length is 13 residues.

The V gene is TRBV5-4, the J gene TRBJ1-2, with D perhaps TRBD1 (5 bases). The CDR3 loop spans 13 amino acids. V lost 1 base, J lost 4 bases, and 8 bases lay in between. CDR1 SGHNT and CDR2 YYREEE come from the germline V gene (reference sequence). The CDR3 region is CASSLTGPYGYTF. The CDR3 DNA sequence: TGTGCCAGCAGCTTGACAGGTCCCTATGGCTACACCTTC.

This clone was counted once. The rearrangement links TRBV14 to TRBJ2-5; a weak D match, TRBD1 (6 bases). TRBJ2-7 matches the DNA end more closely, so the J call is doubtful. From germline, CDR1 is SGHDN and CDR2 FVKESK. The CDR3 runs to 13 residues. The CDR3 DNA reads TGTGCCAGCAGCCAAGCTAGGGGGTACGAGCAGTACTTC. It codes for CASSQARGYEQYF.

In DNA form, the CDR3 reads TGTGCCAGCAGTGCCCGGGACAGGGGGTCGTACGAGCAGTACTTC. This sequence encodes CASSARDRGSYEQYF. This sequence joins TRBV2 and TRBJ2-7; 11 nucleotides line up with TRBD1. CDR3 length: 15 amino acids. The V gene's germline CDR1 is SNHLY and CDR2 FYNNEI. V shed 4 bases and J 4 bases; nucleotides not matched to a gene: 6.

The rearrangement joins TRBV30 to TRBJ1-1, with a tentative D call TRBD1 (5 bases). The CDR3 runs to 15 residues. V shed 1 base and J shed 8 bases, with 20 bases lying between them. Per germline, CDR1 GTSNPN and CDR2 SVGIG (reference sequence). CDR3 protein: CAWSGTGVRPGEAFF. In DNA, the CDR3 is TGTGCCTGGAGTGGTACGGGGGTAAGACCCGGCGAAGCTTTCTTT.

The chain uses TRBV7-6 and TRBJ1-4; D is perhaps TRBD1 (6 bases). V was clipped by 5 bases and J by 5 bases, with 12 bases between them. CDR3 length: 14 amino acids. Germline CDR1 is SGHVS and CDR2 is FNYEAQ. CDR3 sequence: CASSPTGRNEKLFF. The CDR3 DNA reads TGTGCCAGCAGCCCGACAGGCCGGAATGAAAAACTGTTTTTT.

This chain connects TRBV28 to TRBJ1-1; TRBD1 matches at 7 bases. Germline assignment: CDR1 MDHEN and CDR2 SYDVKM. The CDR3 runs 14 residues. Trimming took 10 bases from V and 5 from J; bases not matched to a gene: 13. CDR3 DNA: TGTGCCATTTCCCGAGGGGGCCCGAGAACTGAAGCTTTCTTT. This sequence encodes CAISRGGPRTEAFF.

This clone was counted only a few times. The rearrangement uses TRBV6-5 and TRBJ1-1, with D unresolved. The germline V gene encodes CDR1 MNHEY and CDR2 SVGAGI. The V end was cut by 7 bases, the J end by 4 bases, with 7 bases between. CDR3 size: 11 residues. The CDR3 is CASMRGTEAFF. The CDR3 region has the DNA TGTGCCAGCATGCGGGGCACTGAAGCTTTCTTT.

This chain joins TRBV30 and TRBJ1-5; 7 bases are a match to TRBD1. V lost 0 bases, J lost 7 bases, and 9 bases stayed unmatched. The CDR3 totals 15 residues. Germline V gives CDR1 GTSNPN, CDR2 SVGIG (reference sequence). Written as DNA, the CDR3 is TGTGCCTGGAGTGTAGGGTCGGGACAGATGCAGCCCCAGCATTTT. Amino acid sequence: CAWSVGSGQMQPQHF.

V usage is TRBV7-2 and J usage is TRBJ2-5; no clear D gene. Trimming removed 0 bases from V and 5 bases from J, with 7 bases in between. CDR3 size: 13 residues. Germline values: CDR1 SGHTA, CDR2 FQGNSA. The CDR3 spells CASSLAPRETQYF. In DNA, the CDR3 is TGTGCCAGCAGCTTAGCTCCCAGGGAGACCCAGTACTTC.

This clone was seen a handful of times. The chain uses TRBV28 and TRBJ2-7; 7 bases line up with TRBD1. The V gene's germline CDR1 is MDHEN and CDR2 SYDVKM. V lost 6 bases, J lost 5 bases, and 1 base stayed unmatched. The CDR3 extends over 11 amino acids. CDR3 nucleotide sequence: TGTGCCAGCAGAGACAGGGACGAGCAGTACTTC. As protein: CASRDRDEQYF.

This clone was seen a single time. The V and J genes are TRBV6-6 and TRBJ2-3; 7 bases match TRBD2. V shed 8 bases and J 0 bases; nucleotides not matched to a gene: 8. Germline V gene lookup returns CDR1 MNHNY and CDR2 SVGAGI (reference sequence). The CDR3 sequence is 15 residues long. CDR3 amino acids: CASGVTGGSTDTQYF. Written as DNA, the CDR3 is TGTGCCAGCGGGGTGACGGGAGGCAGCACAGATACGCAGTATTTT.

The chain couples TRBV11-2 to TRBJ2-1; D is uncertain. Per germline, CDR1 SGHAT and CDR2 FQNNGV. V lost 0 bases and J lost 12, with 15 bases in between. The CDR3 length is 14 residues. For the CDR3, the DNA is TGTGCCAGCAGCTTAGATCACACCCCCCGCGGGCAGTTCTTC. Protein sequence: CASSLDHTPRGQFF.

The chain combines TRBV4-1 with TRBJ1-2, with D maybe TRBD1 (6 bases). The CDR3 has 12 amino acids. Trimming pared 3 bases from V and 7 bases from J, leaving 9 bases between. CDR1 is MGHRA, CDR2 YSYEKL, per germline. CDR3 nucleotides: TGCGCCAGCAGCCATGCAGGGGTTGGCTACACCTTC. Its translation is CASSHAGVGYTF.

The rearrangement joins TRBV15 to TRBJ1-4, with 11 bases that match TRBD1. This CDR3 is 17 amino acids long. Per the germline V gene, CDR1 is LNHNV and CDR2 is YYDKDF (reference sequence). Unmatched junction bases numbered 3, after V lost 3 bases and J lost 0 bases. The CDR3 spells CATSRGQGDPTNEKLFF. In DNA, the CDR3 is TGTGCCACCAGCAGGGGACAGGGGGACCCAACTAATGAAAAACTGTTTTTT.

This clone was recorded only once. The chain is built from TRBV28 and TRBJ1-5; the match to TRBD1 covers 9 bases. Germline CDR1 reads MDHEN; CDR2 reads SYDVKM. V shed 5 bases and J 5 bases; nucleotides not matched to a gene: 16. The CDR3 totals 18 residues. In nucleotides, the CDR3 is TGTGCCAGCAGTCCCAACCCCGGGACAGGGCGACGGGATCAGCCCCAGCATTTT. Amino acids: CASSPNPGTGRRDQPQHF. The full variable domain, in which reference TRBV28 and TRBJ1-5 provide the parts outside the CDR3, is DVKVTQSSRYLVKRTGEKVFLECVQDMDHENMFWYRQDPGLGLRLIYFSYDVKMKEKGDIPEGYSVSREKKERFSLILESASTNQTSMYLCASSPNPGTGRRDQPQHFGDGTRLSIL.

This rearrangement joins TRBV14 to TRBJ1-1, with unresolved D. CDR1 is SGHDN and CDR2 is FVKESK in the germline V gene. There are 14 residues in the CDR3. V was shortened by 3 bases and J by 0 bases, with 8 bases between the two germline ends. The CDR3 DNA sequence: TGTGCCAGCAGCCATCACAGCATGAACACTGAAGCTTTCTTT. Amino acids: CASSHHSMNTEAFF.

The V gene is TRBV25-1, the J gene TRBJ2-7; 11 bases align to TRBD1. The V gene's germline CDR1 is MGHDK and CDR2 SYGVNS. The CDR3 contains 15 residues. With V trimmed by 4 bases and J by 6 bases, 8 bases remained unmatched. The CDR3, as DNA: TGTGCCAGCAGTGTCCCGTCCGGGACAGGGGGCGAGCAGTACTTC. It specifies CASSVPSGTGGEQYF.

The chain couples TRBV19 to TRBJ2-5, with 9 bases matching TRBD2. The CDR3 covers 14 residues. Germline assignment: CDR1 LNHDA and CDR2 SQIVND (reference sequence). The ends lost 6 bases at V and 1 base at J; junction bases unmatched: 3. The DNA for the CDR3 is TGTGCCAGTAGGTTGACTAGCGGCCAAGAGACCCAGTACTTC. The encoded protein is CASRLTSGQETQYF.